This record looks at one T cell receptor (beta chain) sequence and its context. Its antigen is as yet unknown. In the same sample, other DNA sequences code for this CDR3. This record comes from a study of cytomegalovirus exposure and HLA in healthy donors. Study results and limitations: Some segments of the V type, notably TRBV6-2 and TRBV6-3, were excluded as indistinguishable.

The germline gives CDR1 MNHEY, CDR2 SVGAGI. This CDR3 comprises 14 residues. V lost 0 bases to trimming and J lost 7 bases, with 7 bases between them. The PCR was carried out with 60 Vbeta primers and 13 Jbeta primers. Only in-frame clones appear in the TCRdb table, and some are missing; sequencing was by immunoSEQ multiplex PCR. The sample carries roughly 180,000 clones, about 69% recorded once. The V and J genes are TRBV6-5 and TRBJ1-6; tentatively, D is TRBD1 (6 bases). The clonotype comes from a male donor in good health and CMV-seronegative. The material sequenced was PBMCs. DNA for the CDR3: TGTGCCAGCAGTTACTCGGGGACAAATTCACCCCTCCACTTT. It is translated as CASSYSGTNSPLHF.